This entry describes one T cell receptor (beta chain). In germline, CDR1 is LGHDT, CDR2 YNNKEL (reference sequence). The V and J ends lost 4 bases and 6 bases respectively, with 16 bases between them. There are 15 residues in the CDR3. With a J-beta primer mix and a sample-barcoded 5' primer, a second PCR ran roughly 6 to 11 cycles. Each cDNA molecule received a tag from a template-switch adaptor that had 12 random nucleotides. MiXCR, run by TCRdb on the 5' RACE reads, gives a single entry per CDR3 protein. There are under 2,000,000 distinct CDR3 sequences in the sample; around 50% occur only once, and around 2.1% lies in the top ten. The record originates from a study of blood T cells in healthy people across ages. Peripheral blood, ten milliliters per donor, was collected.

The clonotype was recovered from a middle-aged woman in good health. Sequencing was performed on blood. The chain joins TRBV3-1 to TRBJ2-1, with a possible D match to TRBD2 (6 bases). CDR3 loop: CASSRPWRAGNEQFF. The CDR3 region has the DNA TGTGCCAGCAGCCGACCCTGGAGGGCGGGCAATGAGCAGTTCTTC.